This T cell receptor beta chain was found in a study of circulating CD8 cells and anti-PD-1 response in melanoma. Background on the study: Of approximately 13 patients, seven got anti-PD-1 first and six had prior therapy. General study points: DNEG was most diverse; TIGIT repertoires were least diverse.

Four subsets defined by PD-1 and/or TIGIT were sorted from live CD3+CD8+TCRalphabeta+ cells. The CDR3 covers 15 residues. CDR1 is SGDLS and CDR2 is YYNGEE in the germline V gene. Trimming took 0 bases from V and 3 from J, leaving 13 bases between them. Regarding this clonotype: Its specificity is not known.

Each library started from around 14 ng of total RNA using the QIAseq Immune Repertoire TCR panel. Each CDR3 protein is one row after TCRdb ran MiXCR on the reads. The sample yields 1,200 or so distinct CDR3 sequences, approximately 11% seen once. The specimen comprised CD8+ T cells from PBMCs, sampled at baseline or after one month of anti-PD-1 therapy (not recorded which). This clonotype originated in a human donor with melanoma. The rearrangement links TRBV9 to TRBJ2-7; D is perhaps TRBD1 (5 bases). CDR3 sequence: CASSVEGQAHYEQYF. CDR3 coding DNA: TGTGCCAGCAGCGTAGAGGGGCAGGCCCACTACGAGCAGTACTTC.